Shown below are 10 T cell receptor beta chains from a single sample sequenced in a study of persistence of HIV-infected CD4 T cells. Antigens of these TCRs are unknown. Sequencing used immunoSEQ version 4 in survey mode. Using immunoSEQ multiplex PCR, the repertoire was profiled, and TCRdb retains in-frame clones only, with some absent. Altogether tens of thousands of clones are present, roughly 82% being singletons, with the ten largest covering under 20%. Cells were stimulated with overlapping HIV-1 Gag 15-mer peptides. CD40L-negative CD69-negative CD45RO-high memory CD4+ T cells were sorted as populations depleted of antigen-responding cells. The material sequenced was CD4+ T cells sorted from PBMCs after roughly 18-hour stimulation, taken from a patient who received antiretroviral therapy. The receptors shown here come from an adult woman with HIV who was CMV-seropositive.

The chain employs TRBV6-5 and TRBJ2-5; TRBD1 aligns across 7 bases. V was pared by 4 bases and J by 5 bases, with 10 bases of the junction left unmatched. The germline V gene has CDR1 MNHEY and CDR2 SVGAGI. This CDR3 comprises 15 residues. CDR3 sequence reads: CASSWSVKGAETQYF. DNA for the CDR3: TGTGCCAGCAGTTGGTCGGTAAAGGGGGCGGAGACCCAGTACTTC.

The chain links TRBV5-1 to TRBJ2-5, with D hard to call. V was shortened by 1 base and J by 5 bases, with 9 bases between the two germline ends. This CDR3 region has 13 residues. The V gene's germline CDR1 is SGHRS and CDR2 YFSETQ. The CDR3 DNA follows: TGCGCCAGCAGCTTGTGGGGATTCGAGACCCAGTACTTC. Translating gives CASSLWGFETQYF.

The chain uses TRBV7-2 and TRBJ2-2, with D possibly matching TRBD1 (6 bases). Germline V CDR1 and CDR2: SGHTA, FQGNSA. Trimming cost V 10 bases and J 5 bases, with 20 bases left between them. The CDR3 extends over 15 amino acids. The chain's CDR3 is CATRQALTGTGELFF. For the CDR3, the DNA is TGTGCCACAAGACAGGCCCTTACGGGAACCGGGGAGCTGTTTTTT.

The rearrangement uses TRBV12-3 or TRBV12-4 and TRBJ2-2, with D perhaps being TRBD1 or TRBD2 (5 bases each). This CDR3 has 13 residues. The V gene lost 6 bases and the J gene lost 3 bases, with 8 bases spanning the gap. This CDR3 is CASRQDYTGELFF. CDR3 sequence (DNA): TGTGCCAGCAGACAGGACTACACCGGGGAGCTGTTTTTT.

The chain combines TRBV19 with TRBJ1-2; the D gene is possibly TRBD1 (5 bases). This CDR3 has 13 amino acids. V lost 7 bases to trimming and J lost 3 bases, with 12 bases between them. The germline CDR1 and CDR2 sequences are LNHDA and SQIVND (reference sequence). This chain's CDR3 is CASIGQGYYGYTF. CDR3 nucleotides: TGTGCCAGTATCGGGCAGGGCTACTATGGCTACACCTTC.

This clone was seen just once. The rearrangement uses TRBV28 and TRBJ1-2; D uncertain. The CDR3 contains 13 residues. The V end was cut by 5 bases, the J end by 1 base, with 8 bases between. CDR1 and CDR2 (germline): MDHEN, SYDVKM. The DNA of the CDR3 is TGTGCCAGCAGTCCCCGCCATAACTATGGCTACACCTTC. Amino acid sequence: CASSPRHNYGYTF.

This clone was observed a handful of times. This chain joins TRBV5-1 and TRBJ2-4; D may match TRBD1 or TRBD2 (5 bases each). Deletions cut 4 bases from V and 0 bases from J, with 14 bases between. The CDR3 covers 16 residues. Per germline, CDR1 SGHRS and CDR2 YFSETQ. The CDR3 loop is CASSPTGGLAKNIQYF. In nucleotides, the CDR3 is TGCGCCAGCAGCCCTACAGGAGGCTTAGCCAAAAACATTCAGTACTTC.

The V and J genes are TRBV28 and TRBJ2-5; D could derive from TRBD1 or TRBD2 (6 bases each). Trimming pared 7 bases from V and 10 bases from J, leaving 22 bases between. The CDR3 is 14 residues long. Germline loops: CDR1 MDHEN, CDR2 SYDVKM. The CDR3 loop reads CASIKGPYGGGQYF. The DNA for the CDR3 is TGTGCCAGCATCAAAGGGCCCTATGGAGGGGGCCAGTACTTC.

The chain is built from TRBV5-6 and TRBJ1-1; 8 bases agree with TRBD1. In germline, CDR1 is SGHDT, CDR2 YYEEEE. This CDR3 region has 16 residues. The V and J ends lost 2 bases and 5 bases, in that order; junction bases with no gene match: 11. Here the CDR3 DNA reads TGTGCCAGCAGCTTAACAAGGAGGACAGGGAAAACTGAAGCTTTCTTT. The encoded protein is CASSLTRRTGKTEAFF. Variable domain in full (rest from reference TRBV5-6 and TRBJ1-1): DAGVTQSPTHLIKTRGQQVTLRCSPKSGHDTVSWYQQALGQGPQFIFQYYEEEERQRGNFPDRFSGHQFPNYSSELNVNALLLGDSALYLCASSLTRRTGKTEAFFGQGTRLTVV.

This chain uses TRBV5-1 with TRBJ1-1; possible D gene TRBD1, 6 bases. The length of the CDR3 is 12 residues. V was shortened by 8 bases and J by 7 bases, with 15 bases between the two germline ends. Germline V gives CDR1 SGHRS, CDR2 YFSETQ. CDR3 nucleotides: TGCGCCAGTACTACAGGGATGGGTGAAGCTTTCTTT. As protein: CASTTGMGEAFF.